One and the same sample provided the 13 T cell receptor beta chains below, sequenced in a study of blood T cells in healthy people across ages. Then a second PCR, running roughly 7 to 11 cycles, was carried out with a sample-barcoded 5' primer and a J-beta primer mix. TCRdb itself ran the 5' RACE reads through MiXCR, one entry per CDR3 protein. The table records fewer than 2,000,000 distinct CDR3 sequences, 35% to 50% of them present only once. Sample: blood. Receptors originate from a human donor in good health.

The V gene is TRBV13, the J gene TRBJ2-7, with D perhaps TRBD2 (6 bases). This CDR3 has 14 amino acids. From germline, CDR1 is PRHDT and CDR2 FYEKMQ (reference sequence). The germline V and J ends were trimmed by 3 bases and 2 bases, with 11 bases remaining between them. For the CDR3, the DNA is TGTGCCAGCAGCTTGGGACTGATCCCCTACGAGCAGTACTTC. This translates into CASSLGLIPYEQYF.

This clonotype was observed a single time. An end of the junction differs from the germline gene, which may be a read error. The chain has TRBV11-3 and TRBJ1-2; D is possibly TRBD1 (6 bases). Germline V CDR1 and CDR2: SGHNT, YENEEA. The CDR3 runs to 12 residues. In DNA form, the CDR3 reads TGTGCCAGCAGCTTGACGGGGGCTGGCCACACCTTC. This gives the protein CASSLTGAGHTF.

The chain joins TRBV4-1 to TRBJ2-1; D is perhaps TRBD2 (6 bases). Germline V gives CDR1 MGHRA, CDR2 YSYEKL. Deletions cut 1 base from V and 8 bases from J, with 15 bases between. The CDR3 covers 15 residues. CDR3 amino acids: CASSQVGLARDEQFF. The CDR3 DNA follows: TGCGCCAGCAGCCAAGTGGGCCTAGCGAGGGATGAGCAGTTCTTC.

In this sample, this clonotype turned up a few times. The chain employs TRBV7-2 and TRBJ2-7, with D hard to call. The CDR3 sequence is 16 residues long. The V and J ends lost 1 base and 0 bases respectively, with 13 bases between them. Per the germline V gene, CDR1 is SGHTA and CDR2 is FQGNSA. This chain's CDR3 is CASSLVSGSSSYEQYF. The CDR3 DNA is TGTGCCAGCAGCTTAGTTTCCGGGTCGAGCTCCTACGAGCAGTACTTC.

The V and J genes are TRBV7-9 and TRBJ2-7; possibly TRBD2 for D (6 bases). There are 15 residues in the CDR3. V lost 5 bases to trimming and J lost 5 bases, with 19 bases between them. Per the germline V gene, CDR1 is SEHNR and CDR2 is FQNEAQ (reference sequence). CDR3 in DNA: TGTGCCAGCAGCCCGACCCTAGGGAGGCTCAACGAGCAGTACTTC. Its translation: CASSPTLGRLNEQYF. The variable domain in full, completed from reference TRBV7-9 and TRBJ2-7, reads DTGVSQNPRHKITKRGQNVTFRCDPISEHNRLYWYRQTLGQGPEFLTYFQNEAQLEKSRLLSDRFSAERPKGSFSTLEIQRTEQGDSAMYLCASSPTLGRLNEQYFGPGTRLTVT.

This clonotype was seen a few times. V and J are TRBV29-1 and TRBJ1-1; D remains ambiguous. The CDR3 has 14 residues. Per the germline V gene, CDR1 is SQVTM and CDR2 is ANQGSEA. V dropped 1 base and J dropped 1 base, with 10 bases sitting between them. In nucleotides, the CDR3 is TGCAGCGTTGAAGTAATTGGGCCGAACACTGAAGCTTTCTTT. This translates into CSVEVIGPNTEAFF.

The chain recombines TRBV7-8 with TRBJ2-3, with TRBD2 matching over 13 bases. The CDR3 extends over 18 amino acids. Germline CDR1 is SGHVS and CDR2 is FQNEAQ. V lost 1 base to trimming and J lost 7 bases; unmatched junction nucleotides: 11. The CDR3 nucleotides are TGTGCCAGCAGCTTAGGGAACCTAGGGACTAGCGGGGCGAATACGCAGTATTTT. Translating gives CASSLGNLGTSGANTQYF.

The chain has TRBV4-3 and TRBJ2-7; a weak D match, TRBD1 (5 bases). The CDR3 contains 13 residues. Germline lookup yields CDR1 LGHNA and CDR2 YSLEER. The V end was cut by 0 bases, the J end by 6 bases, with 9 bases between. The DNA for the CDR3 is TGCGCCAGCAGCCAAGACAGGGAATCCGAGCAGTACTTC. Protein product: CASSQDRESEQYF.

This chain joins TRBV7-9 and TRBJ2-1; TRBD2 might be the D (5 bases). The V gene's germline CDR1 is SEHNR and CDR2 FQNEAQ (reference sequence). Deletions cut 7 bases from V and 8 bases from J, with 9 bases between. The CDR3 contains 11 residues. The CDR3 DNA follows: TGTGCCAGCACCCTGGGAGATGAGCAGTTCTTC. Protein product: CASTLGDEQFF.

The genes are TRBV4-3 and TRBJ2-3; 7 bases fit TRBD2. The CDR3 runs 16 residues. Trimming took 4 bases from V and 6 from J; bases not matched to a gene: 13. Germline values: CDR1 LGHNA, CDR2 YSLEER. DNA of the CDR3: TGCGCCAGCAGCCCGATGGGGAGGGCCGATACGGATACGCAGTATTTT. Translating it yields CASSPMGRADTDTQYF.

V gene TRBV4-3 combines with J gene TRBJ2-3; 12 nucleotides agree with TRBD2. Germline lookup yields CDR1 LGHNA and CDR2 YSLEER. V was clipped by 4 bases and J by 6 bases; unmatched bases: 5. This CDR3 spans 15 amino acids. The CDR3 DNA sequence: TGCGCCAGCAGCCCGACCACTAGCGGGGGGGATACGCAGTATTTT. This translates into CASSPTTSGGDTQYF.

V and J are TRBV3-1 and TRBJ2-1, with D possibly being TRBD2 (6 bases). Per the germline V gene, CDR1 is LGHDT and CDR2 is YNNKEL (reference sequence). The CDR3 spans 14 residues. Trimming left V 0 bases short and J 8 bases short, with 11 bases between. The CDR3 protein is CASSQDREYDEQFF. CDR3 in DNA: TGTGCCAGCAGCCAAGATCGGGAGTACGATGAGCAGTTCTTC.

The chain recombines TRBV5-1 with TRBJ1-1; D is perhaps TRBD1 (6 bases). Trimming removed 4 bases from V and 2 bases from J, with 15 bases in between. The germline V gene encodes CDR1 SGHRS and CDR2 YFSETQ. This CDR3 spans 15 amino acids. The chain's CDR3 is CASSGMDRTNTEAFF. The CDR3 DNA is TGCGCCAGCAGCGGAATGGACAGAACCAACACTGAAGCTTTCTTT. Together with reference TRBV5-1 and TRBJ1-1, the CDR3 gives the full variable domain: KAGVTQTPRYLIKTRGQQVTLSCSPISGHRSVSWYQQTPGQGLQFLFEYFSETQRNKGNFPGRFSGRQFSNSRSEMNVSTLELGDSALYLCASSGMDRTNTEAFFGQGTRLTVV.